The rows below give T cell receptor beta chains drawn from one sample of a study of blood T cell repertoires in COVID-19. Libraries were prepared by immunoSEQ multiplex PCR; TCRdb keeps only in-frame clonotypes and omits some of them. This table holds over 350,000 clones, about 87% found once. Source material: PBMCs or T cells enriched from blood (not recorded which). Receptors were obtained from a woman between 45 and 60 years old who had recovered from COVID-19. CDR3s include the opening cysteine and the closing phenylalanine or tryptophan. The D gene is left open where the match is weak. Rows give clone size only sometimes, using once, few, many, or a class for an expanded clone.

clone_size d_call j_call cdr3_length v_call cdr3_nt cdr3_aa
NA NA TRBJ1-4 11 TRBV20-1 TGCAGTGCTAGAGATCTGAGCGGAGTGTTTTTT CSARDLSGVFF
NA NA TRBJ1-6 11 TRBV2 TGTGCCAGCAGTGAAGAGGAGGCCCTCCACTTT CASSEEEALHF
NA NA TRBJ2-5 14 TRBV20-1 TGCAGTGCTAGTAGCGCGACGACTGGAGAGACCCAGTACTTC CSASSATTGETQYF
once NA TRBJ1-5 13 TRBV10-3 TGTGCCATCAGGGGTGGGGCTAATCAGCCCCAGCATTTT CAIRGGANQPQHF
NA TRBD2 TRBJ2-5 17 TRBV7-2 TGTGCCAGCAGCACTATCCCCGGACTAGCGGGGGTAGAGACCCAGTACTTC CASSTIPGLAGVETQYF
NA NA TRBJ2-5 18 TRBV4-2 TGTGCCAGCAGCCCAACCTTCCGGACAGCACATAGTCAAGAGACCCAGTACTTC CASSPTFRTAHSQETQYF
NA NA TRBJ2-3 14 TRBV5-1 TGCGCCAGCAGCTTGAGCGGTGGTACAGATACGCAGTATTTT CASSLSGGTDTQYF
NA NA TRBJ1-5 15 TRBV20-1 TGCAGTGCGAGTTCCGACAGTTTGGGCAATCAGCCCCAGCATTTT CSASSDSLGNQPQHF
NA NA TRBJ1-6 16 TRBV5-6 TGTGCCAGCAGCACCGGACCGGGGAGATGGAATTCACCCCTCCACTTT CASSTGPGRWNSPLHF
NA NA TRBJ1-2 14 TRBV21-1 TGTGCCAACAGCGAGGGACAGGGAAACTATGGCTACACCTTC CANSEGQGNYGYTF
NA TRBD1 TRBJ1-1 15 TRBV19 TGTGCCAGTAGTCGAGACAGGGCGGGGAACACTGAAGCTTTCTTT CASSRDRAGNTEAFF
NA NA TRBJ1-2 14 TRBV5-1 TGCGCCAGCAGCTTGGAACCACAAGTCTATGGCTACACCTTC CASSLEPQVYGYTF
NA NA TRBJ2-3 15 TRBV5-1 TGCGCCAGCAGCTTCTGGGAAGGGGTAACAGATACGCAGTATTTT CASSFWEGVTDTQYF
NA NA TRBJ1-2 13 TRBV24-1 TGTGCCACCAGCGCGGGAGCGAACTATGGCTACACCTTC CATSAGANYGYTF
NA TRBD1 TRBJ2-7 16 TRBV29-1 TGCAGCGTTGAGACCCCTTTGCCGGGACAGCACCACGAGCAGTACTTC CSVETPLPGQHHEQYF
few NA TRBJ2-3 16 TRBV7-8 TGTGCCAGCAGCTTATCGGAGCGGTCTCGCACAGATACGCAGTATTTT CASSLSERSRTDTQYF
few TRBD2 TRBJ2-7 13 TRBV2 TGTGCCAGCAGTGTAGGGACTAGCTACGAGCAGTACTTC CASSVGTSYEQYF
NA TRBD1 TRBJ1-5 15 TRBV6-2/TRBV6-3 TGTGCCAGCAGTCGGACAGGGGGCTTTGTTCAGCCCCAGCATTTT CASSRTGGFVQPQHF
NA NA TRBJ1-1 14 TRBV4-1 TGCGCCAGCAGCCTCCTGCGGGGGAACACTGAAGCTTTCTTT CASSLLRGNTEAFF
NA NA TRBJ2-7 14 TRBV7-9 TGTGCCAGCAGCCACAGCGGTGTCACCTACGAGCAGTACTTC CASSHSGVTYEQYF
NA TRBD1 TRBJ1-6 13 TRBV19 TGTGCCAGTAGAACGACAGGGGATTCACCCCTCCACTTT CASRTTGDSPLHF
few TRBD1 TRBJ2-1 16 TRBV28 TGTGCCAGCAATCAAAGGTCGGGACAGCCCCAGGATGAGCAGTTCTTC CASNQRSGQPQDEQFF
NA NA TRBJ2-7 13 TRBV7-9 TGTGCCAGCAGCCTACGGATGAGGGACGAGCAGTACTTC CASSLRMRDEQYF
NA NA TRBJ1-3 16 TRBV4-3 TGCGCCAGCAGCCAAGGGGTGTTGACAGGCGGAAACACCATATATTTT CASSQGVLTGGNTIYF
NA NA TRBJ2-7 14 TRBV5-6 TGTGCCAGCAGCTTGTGGCACCTTCCCTACGAGCAGTACTTC CASSLWHLPYEQYF
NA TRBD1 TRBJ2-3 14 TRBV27 TGTGCCAGCAACCGACAGGGTTTGACAGATACGCAGTATTTT CASNRQGLTDTQYF
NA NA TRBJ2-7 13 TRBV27 TGTGCCAGCAGCATCAGGACGGGATACGAGCAGTACTTC CASSIRTGYEQYF
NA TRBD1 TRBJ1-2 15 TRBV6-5 TGTGCCAGCAGGAAACAGGGGGAATTAACTATGGGCTACACCTTC CASRKQGELTMGYTF
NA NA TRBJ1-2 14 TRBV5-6 TGTGCCAGCAGCTTGGCCTCGGGTGTCTATGGCTACACCTTC CASSLASGVYGYTF
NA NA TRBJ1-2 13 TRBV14 TGTGCCAGCAGCCCAATGACAAGCTATGGCTACACCTTC CASSPMTSYGYTF
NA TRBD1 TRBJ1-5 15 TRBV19 TGTGCCAGTAGTACCGGGTCAGGGGGGTTCGGGCCCCAGCATTTT CASSTGSGGFGPQHF
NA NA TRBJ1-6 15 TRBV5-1 TGCGCCAGCAGCTTGGGTCAGGGGTCTAATTCACCCCTCCACTTT CASSLGQGSNSPLHF
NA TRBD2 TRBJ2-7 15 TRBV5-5 TGTGCCAGCAGCTTCTCCGGGACTAGGAACTACGAGCAGTACTTC CASSFSGTRNYEQYF
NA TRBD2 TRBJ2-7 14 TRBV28 TGTGCCAGCAGCATCGGGGGGGACCCCTACGAGCAGTACTTC CASSIGGDPYEQYF
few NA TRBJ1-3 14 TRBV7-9 TGTGCCAGCAGCTTAAGCATATCTGGAAACACCATATATTTT CASSLSISGNTIYF
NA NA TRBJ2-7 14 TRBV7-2 TGTGCCAGCAGTTGGAGAGGGGGACCCGACGAGCAGTACTTC CASSWRGGPDEQYF
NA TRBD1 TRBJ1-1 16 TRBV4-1 TGCGCCAGCAGCCAAGGGACAGGGGTTTTGGCCGGCCCCGCTTTCTTT CASSQGTGVLAGPAFF
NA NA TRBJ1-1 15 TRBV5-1 TGCGCCAGCAGCCTCATAAGTGAGGTGAACACTGAAGCTTTCTTT CASSLISEVNTEAFF
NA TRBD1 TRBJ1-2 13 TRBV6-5 TGTGCCAGCACCCCACAGGGGATATATGGCTACACCTTC CASTPQGIYGYTF
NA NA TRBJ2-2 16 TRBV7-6 TGTGCCAGCAGCGTACCAGGGGCACCGAACACCGGGGAGCTGTTTTTT CASSVPGAPNTGELFF
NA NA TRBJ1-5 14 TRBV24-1 TGTGCCACCAGTGGTCAGGGGTATAATCAGCCCCAGCATTTT CATSGQGYNQPQHF
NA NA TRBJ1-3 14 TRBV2 TGTGCCAGCAGGGCGACAGAGACTGGAAACACCATATATTTT CASRATETGNTIYF